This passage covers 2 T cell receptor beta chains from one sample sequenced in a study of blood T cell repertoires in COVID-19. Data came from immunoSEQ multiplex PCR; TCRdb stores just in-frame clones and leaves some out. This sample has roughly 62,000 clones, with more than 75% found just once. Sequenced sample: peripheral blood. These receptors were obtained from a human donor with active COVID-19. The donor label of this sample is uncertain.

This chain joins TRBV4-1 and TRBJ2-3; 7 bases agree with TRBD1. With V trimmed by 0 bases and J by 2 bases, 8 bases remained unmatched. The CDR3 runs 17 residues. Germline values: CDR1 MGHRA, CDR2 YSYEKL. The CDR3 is CASSQESPTGNTDTQYF. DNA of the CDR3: TGCGCCAGCAGCCAAGAATCTCCGACAGGGAACACAGATACGCAGTATTTT.

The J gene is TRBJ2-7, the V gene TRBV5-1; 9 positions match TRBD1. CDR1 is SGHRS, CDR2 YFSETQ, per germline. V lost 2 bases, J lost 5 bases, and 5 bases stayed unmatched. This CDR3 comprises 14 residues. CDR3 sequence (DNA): TGCGCCAGCAGCTTCCGGACAGGGGCGGACGAGCAGTACTTC. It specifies CASSFRTGADEQYF.